The present entry profiles one TCR beta chain with its context. The antigen is undetermined. Both 60 Vbeta primers and 13 Jbeta primers went into the PCR. Some clones are missing from TCRdb's copy, which holds only in-frame ones; the method was immunoSEQ multiplex PCR. The table has roughly 150,000 clones, 65% to 85% seen once. This record belongs to a study of cytomegalovirus exposure and HLA in healthy donors. The study, taken as a whole, reports: In an earlier analysis, productive rearrangement rates for most beta V segments clustered near 90% or 30%. CMV serostatus was the sole immune exposure data available.

After removal of 8 bases from V and 3 bases from J, the junction contained 8 bases not matched to a gene. The CDR3 is made up of 16 amino acids. CDR1 is LNHDA and CDR2 is SQIVND in the germline V gene (reference sequence). The specimen sequenced was PBMCs. This clonotype originated in a man younger than 45 in good health and CMV-seronegative. V is TRBV19 and J is TRBJ1-3; TRBD1 agrees at 12 bases. In DNA form, the CDR3 reads TGTGCCAGTCAACTCGGGACAGGGGGCAGTGGAAACACCATATATTTT. Amino acids: CASQLGTGGSGNTIYF. The variable domain in full, with the rest retrieved from reference TRBV19 and TRBJ1-3, is DGGITQSPKYLFRKEGQNVTLSCEQNLNHDAMYWYRQDPGQGLRLIYYSQIVNDFQKGDIAEGYSVSREKKESFPLTVTSAQKNPTAFYLCASQLGTGGSGNTIYFGEGSWLTVV.